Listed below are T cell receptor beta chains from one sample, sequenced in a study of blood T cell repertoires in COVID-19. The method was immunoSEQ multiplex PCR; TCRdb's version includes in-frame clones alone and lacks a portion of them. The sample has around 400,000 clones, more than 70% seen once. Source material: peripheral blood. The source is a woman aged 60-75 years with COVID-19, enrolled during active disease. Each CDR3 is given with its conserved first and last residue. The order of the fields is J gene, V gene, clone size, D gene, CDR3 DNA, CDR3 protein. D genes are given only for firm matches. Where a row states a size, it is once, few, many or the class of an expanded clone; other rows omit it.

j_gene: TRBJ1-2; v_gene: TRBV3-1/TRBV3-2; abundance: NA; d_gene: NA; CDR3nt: TGTGCCAGCAGCCAAGGGGGGGTAACTGGCTACACCTTC; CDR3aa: CASSQGGVTGYTF
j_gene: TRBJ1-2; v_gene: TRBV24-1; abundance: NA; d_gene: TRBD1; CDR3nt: TGTGCCACCAGTGATCCAGCCCTCTCCGGGACAGCTTACTATGGCTACACCTTC; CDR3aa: CATSDPALSGTAYYGYTF
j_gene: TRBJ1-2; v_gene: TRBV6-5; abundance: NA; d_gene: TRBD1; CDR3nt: TGTGCCAGCAGCCTCGACAGGGTTGGCTACACCTTC; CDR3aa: CASSLDRVGYTF
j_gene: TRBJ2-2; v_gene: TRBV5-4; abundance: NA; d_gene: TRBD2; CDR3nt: TGTGCCAGCAGCTTGAGGGGCGGGGGGAACACCGGGGAGCTGTTTTTT; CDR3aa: CASSLRGGGNTGELFF
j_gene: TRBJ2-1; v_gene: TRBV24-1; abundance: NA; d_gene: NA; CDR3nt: TGTGCCACCAGTGATTTGAGTGCGAGCTCCTACAATGAGCAGTTCTTC; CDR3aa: CATSDLSASSYNEQFF
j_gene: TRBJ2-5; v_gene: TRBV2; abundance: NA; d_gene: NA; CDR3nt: TGTGCCAGCAACGCAGGGGAGGAGACCCAGTACTTC; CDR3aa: CASNAGEETQYF
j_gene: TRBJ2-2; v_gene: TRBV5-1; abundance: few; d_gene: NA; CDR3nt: TGCGCCAGCAGCTCTGGTCGGGGATTGAACACCGGGGAGCTGTTTTTT; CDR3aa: CASSSGRGLNTGELFF
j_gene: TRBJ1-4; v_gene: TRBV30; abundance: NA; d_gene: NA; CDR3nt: TGTGCCTGGTCCCCGACTAATGAAAAACTGTTTTTT; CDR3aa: CAWSPTNEKLFF
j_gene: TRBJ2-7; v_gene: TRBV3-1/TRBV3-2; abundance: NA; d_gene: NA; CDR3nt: TGTGCCAGCAGCCAAGAGGGGGGACAGAAATTTTACGAGCAGTACTTC; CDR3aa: CASSQEGGQKFYEQYF
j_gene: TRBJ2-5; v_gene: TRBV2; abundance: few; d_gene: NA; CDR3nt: TGTGCCAGCAGTAGCGCGCCCGAGACCCAGTACTTC; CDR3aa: CASSSAPETQYF
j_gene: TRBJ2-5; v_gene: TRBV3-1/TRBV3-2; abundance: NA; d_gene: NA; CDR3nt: TGTGCCAGCAGCCTCATTGCCCGGGAGACCCAGTACTTC; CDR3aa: CASSLIARETQYF
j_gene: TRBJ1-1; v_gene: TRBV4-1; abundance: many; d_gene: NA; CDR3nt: TGCGCCAGCAGCCACGGGTTTACTGAAGCTTTCTTT; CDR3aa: CASSHGFTEAFF
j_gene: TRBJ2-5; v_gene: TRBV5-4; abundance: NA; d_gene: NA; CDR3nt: TGTGCCAGCAGCCCGAGGCCTAGCGACCGGGGGGAGACCCAGTACTTC; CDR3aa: CASSPRPSDRGETQYF
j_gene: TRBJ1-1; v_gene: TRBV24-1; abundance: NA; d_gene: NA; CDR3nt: TGTGCCACCAGTGATGTCCTCCCGGGAGCTCCCATGAACACTGAAGCTTTCTTT; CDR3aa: CATSDVLPGAPMNTEAFF
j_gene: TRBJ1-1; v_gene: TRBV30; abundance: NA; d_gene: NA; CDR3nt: TGTGCCTGGAGTGTCAGGGCGGCGAACACTGAAGCTTTCTTT; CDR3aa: CAWSVRAANTEAFF
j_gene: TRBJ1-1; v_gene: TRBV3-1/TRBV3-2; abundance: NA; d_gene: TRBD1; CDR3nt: TGTGCCAGCAGCCCCCCTCGGGACAGGGGAACTGAAGCTTTCTTT; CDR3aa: CASSPPRDRGTEAFF
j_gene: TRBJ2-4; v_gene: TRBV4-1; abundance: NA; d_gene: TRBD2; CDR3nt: TGCGCCAGCAAACGGCCTGGGGGGGACATTCAGTACTTC; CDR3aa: CASKRPGGDIQYF
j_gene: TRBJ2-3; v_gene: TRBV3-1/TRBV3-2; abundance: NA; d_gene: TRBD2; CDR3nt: TGTGCCAGCAGCCCCCAGATAGGGACTAGCCAAGAGAGGCAGTATTTT; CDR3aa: CASSPQIGTSQERQYF
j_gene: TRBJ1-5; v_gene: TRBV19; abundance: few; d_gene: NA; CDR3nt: TGTGCCAGTAGGGAGGACAGTGGCAATCAGCCCCAGCATTTT; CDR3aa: CASREDSGNQPQHF
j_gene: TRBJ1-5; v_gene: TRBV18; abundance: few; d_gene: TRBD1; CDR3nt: TGTGCCAGCTCACCGGGGACAGTCGATCAGCCCCAGCATTTT; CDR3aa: CASSPGTVDQPQHF
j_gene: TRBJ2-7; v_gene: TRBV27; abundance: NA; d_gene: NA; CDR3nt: TGTGCCAGCAGTCCTCAGGGTACGATTTCTCACGAGCAGTACTTC; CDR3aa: CASSPQGTISHEQYF
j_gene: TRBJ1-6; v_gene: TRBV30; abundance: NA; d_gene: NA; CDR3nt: TGTGCCTCGGGATGGGGAGGGGTCTCACCCCTCCACTTT; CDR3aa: CASGWGGVSPLHF
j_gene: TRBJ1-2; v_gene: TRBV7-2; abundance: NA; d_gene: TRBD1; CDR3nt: TGTGCCAGCAGCTGGGACAGGGGAGGGCCGAACTATGGCTACACCTTC; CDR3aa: CASSWDRGGPNYGYTF
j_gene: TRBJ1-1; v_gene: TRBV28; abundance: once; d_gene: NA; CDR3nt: TGTGCCAGCAACAGCCTCAGGACTGAAGCTTTCTTT; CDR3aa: CASNSLRTEAFF
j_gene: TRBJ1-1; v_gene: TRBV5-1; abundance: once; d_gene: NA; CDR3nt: TGCGCCAGCAGCAAGGGACACCCGAACACTGAAGCTTTCTTT; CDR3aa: CASSKGHPNTEAFF
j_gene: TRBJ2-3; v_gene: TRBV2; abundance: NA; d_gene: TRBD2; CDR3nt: TGTGCCAGCAGTGCCACTAGCGGTGCAGATACGCAGTATTTT; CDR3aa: CASSATSGADTQYF
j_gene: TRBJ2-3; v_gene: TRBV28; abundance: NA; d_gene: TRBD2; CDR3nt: TGTGCCAGCAGTTCCCCTCGGACGGGAGGGACCACAGATACGCAGTATTTT; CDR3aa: CASSSPRTGGTTDTQYF
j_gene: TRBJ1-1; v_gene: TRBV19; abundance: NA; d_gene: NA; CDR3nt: TGTGCCAGTAGTCCGAGGACGGGAATGAACACTGAAGCTTTCTTT; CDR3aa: CASSPRTGMNTEAFF
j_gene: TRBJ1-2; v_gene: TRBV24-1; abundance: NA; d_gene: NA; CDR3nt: TGTGCCACCAGTGAAACAGGGAGATCGGAAGGCTACACCTTC; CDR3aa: CATSETGRSEGYTF
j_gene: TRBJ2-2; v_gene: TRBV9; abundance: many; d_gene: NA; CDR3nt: TGTGCCAGCAGCGTAGGCGCCCTCAACACCGGGGAGCTGTTTTTT; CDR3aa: CASSVGALNTGELFF
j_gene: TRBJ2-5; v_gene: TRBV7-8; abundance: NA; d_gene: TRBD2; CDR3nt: TGTGCCAGCAGCAGGGGGGTCCTAGCGGGGCGGGAGACCCAGTACTTC; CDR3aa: CASSRGVLAGRETQYF
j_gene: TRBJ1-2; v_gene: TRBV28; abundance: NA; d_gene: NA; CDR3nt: TGTGCCAGCAGTTTATCGACAGGCAAGGACTATGGCTACACCTTC; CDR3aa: CASSLSTGKDYGYTF
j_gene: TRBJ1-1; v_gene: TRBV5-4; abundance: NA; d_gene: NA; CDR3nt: TGTGCCAGCAGCTCCCCCGGGCGGGTGAACACTGAAGCTTTCTTT; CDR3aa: CASSSPGRVNTEAFF
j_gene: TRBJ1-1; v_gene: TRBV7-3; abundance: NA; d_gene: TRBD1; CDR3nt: TGTGCCAGCAGCCCGAGGGGGCTCACTGAAGCTTTCTTT; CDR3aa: CASSPRGLTEAFF
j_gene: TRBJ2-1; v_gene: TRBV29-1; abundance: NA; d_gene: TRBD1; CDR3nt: TGCAGCGTTCCCCGGGGACAGGGTCACAATGAGCAGTTCTTC; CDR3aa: CSVPRGQGHNEQFF
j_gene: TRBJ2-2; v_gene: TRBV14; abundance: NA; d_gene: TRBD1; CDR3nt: TGTGCCAGCAGCCTCTGGACAGGGCACAACGGGGAGCTGTTTTTT; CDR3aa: CASSLWTGHNGELFF
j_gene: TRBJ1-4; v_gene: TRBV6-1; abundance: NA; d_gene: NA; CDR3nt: TGTGCCAGCAGTGAGAAACGGGGAGTCAGTGAAAAACTGTTTTTT; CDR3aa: CASSEKRGVSEKLFF
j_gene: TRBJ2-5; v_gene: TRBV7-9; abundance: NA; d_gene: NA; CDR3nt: TGTGCCAGCAGCCGGGAAGGGCAGGCCCAGGAGACCCAGTACTTC; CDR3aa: CASSREGQAQETQYF